This T cell receptor beta chain was profiled in a study of vaccination effects on CD4 cells after COVID-19. The overall study: A few convalescent patients gave samples early and late after vaccination. Post-vaccine samples followed the second dose by a median of 72 days.

The ViraFEST assay expanded antigen-specific CD4+ T cells with viral peptide pools before sequencing. Following a roughly 10-day culture, CD4+ T cells were purified. SARS-CoV-2 infected the person between March and December 2020, as confirmed by PCR. Participants were vaccinated with two doses of either the BNT162b2 or mRNA-1273 vaccine. Peptides at roughly 10 ug/ml and IL-2 at approximately 9.7 IU/ml were added to around 2 million PBMC per well. Fresh IL-2-containing medium replaced half the medium on days 3 and 7. This clone turned up a few times. What it binds is not known. V dropped 0 bases and J dropped 1 base, with 13 bases sitting between them. The germline CDR1 and CDR2 sequences are SGDLS and YYNGEE. This CDR3 spans 16 amino acids. Some clones are missing from TCRdb's copy, which holds only in-frame ones; the method was immunoSEQ multiplex PCR. The sample holds approximately 15,000 clones; over 60% are singletons and the top ten take around 25%.

The V and J genes are TRBV9 and TRBJ1-1; D unclear. The receptor comes from a human donor who had a prior SARS-CoV-2 infection. The sample here was CD4+ T cells from PBMCs cultured with HCoV-NL63 spike peptides, taken after COVID-19 vaccination. DNA for the CDR3: TGTGCCAGCAGCGTAGCGCGGGCGCGGAAGAACACTGAAGCTTTCTTT. It translates to CASSVARARKNTEAFF.